This TCR beta chain appears in the sequencing data of a study of tumor-infiltrating lymphocytes in primary liver carcinoma. The wider study: There were tumors of stage T1-T3 N0M0, each 4.2 to 10 cm across.

Overall study findings and caveats: Tumor-blood pairs (like tumor-adjacent pairs) overlapped less than tumor region pairs did. There were only about 8-25% of top clones found in all five tumor regions.

V shed 8 bases, J shed 5 bases, and the junction held 10 bases outside the gene matches. Looked up from germline, CDR1 is SNHLY and CDR2 is FYNNEI. The CDR3 totals 14 residues. On this clonotype: Its antigen remains unidentified. A single base separates this from a much larger clone, so it may be a read error.

The tissue used was unsorted bulk material of roughly 17-32 mg. RNA and DNA were co-extracted from it with the AllPrep DNA/RNA mini kit. Each tumor was sampled at four poles and its centre. From approximately 550 ng of total RNA, TCR beta-specific cDNA was reverse-transcribed using a constant-region primer. Three nested multiplex PCR rounds, a slightly modified ARM-PCR method, built the TCR beta libraries. Running around 10 cycles apiece, the first two PCR rounds relied on TRBV1-TRBV30 forward primers together with a C-beta reverse primer. TCRdb used MiXCR to reprocess the multiplex PCR reads, holding one entry per CDR3 protein. The data contain 40,000 to 60,000 distinct CDR3 sequences, over 70% of them seen just once; the ten biggest clones take up around 28%.

Input material: liver tumor tissue from sampling region 3. The subset is: tumor region T3, left-lateral pole. This chain connects TRBV2 to TRBJ2-3; 7 nucleotides agree with TRBD1. This receptor was obtained from a man aged 35 to 55 with primary liver carcinoma and hepatitis B virus infection. Written as DNA, the CDR3 is TGTGCCAGCGTGGCCGACAGGGCGGGAGATACGCAGTATTTT. Translation: CASVADRAGDTQYF.